The next 30 T cell receptor beta chains were all read from a single sample in a study of T cell changes during pregnancy in multiple sclerosis. Clones were read by immunoSEQ multiplex PCR, and TCRdb kept only the in-frame ones, dropping some. The data show over 85,000 clones, 91% seen once. Sequencing was performed on peripheral blood, taken after pregnancy. These receptors all come from a female donor in good health, enrolled as a control in a pregnancy study.

The chain links TRBV9 to TRBJ2-2, with TRBD1 identical over 7 bases. CDR3 size: 15 residues. V dropped 4 bases and J dropped 1; count of bases not matched to a gene: 4. Germline V gives CDR1 SGDLS, CDR2 YYNGEE. The CDR3 DNA sequence: TGTGCCAGCAGCCCTCGGACAGGGAACACCGGGGAGCTGTTTTTT. This translates into CASSPRTGNTGELFF.

This chain links TRBV5-6 with TRBJ2-5, with TRBD2 matching 7 bases. The germline gives CDR1 SGHDT, CDR2 YYEEEE. This CDR3 is built from 16 residues. V lost 4 bases to trimming and J lost 4 bases; unmatched junction nucleotides: 13. In DNA, the CDR3 is TGTGCCAGCAGCCCGGGTTGGGGGGGGACGCCAGAGACCCAGTACTTC. This encodes CASSPGWGGTPETQYF.

This clone was recorded once. The chain uses TRBV7-9 and TRBJ2-3, with 12 bases that match TRBD1. The CDR3 sequence is 17 residues long. Germline V gives CDR1 SEHNR, CDR2 FQNEAQ (reference sequence). Trimming at V came to 5 bases and at J to 3 bases, leaving 9 bases not matched to a gene. CDR3: CASSTRVGQGATDTQYF. The CDR3, as DNA: TGTGCCAGCAGCACGAGAGTGGGACAGGGGGCAACAGATACGCAGTATTTT.

This clone is a singleton in its sample. The chain carries TRBV7-3 and TRBJ2-5, with 7 positions matching TRBD1. This CDR3 spans 16 amino acids. V lost 5 bases, J lost 2 bases, and 11 bases stayed unmatched. Germline V gene data show CDR1 as SGHTA and CDR2 as FQGTGA. This CDR3 is CASSPTGTALQETQYF. In DNA, the CDR3 is TGTGCCAGCAGCCCAACAGGGACAGCATTACAAGAGACCCAGTACTTC.

The chain recombines TRBV7-2 with TRBJ1-4; tentatively, D is TRBD1 (6 bases). Germline-derived CDR1 and CDR2 are SGHTA and FQGNSA. This CDR3 contains 14 residues. Trimming took 4 bases from V and 6 from J, leaving 12 bases between them. The DNA of the CDR3 is TGTGCCAGCAGCTCTCGGACAGCTTATGAAAAACTGTTTTTT. Its translation is CASSSRTAYEKLFF.

This chain uses TRBV19 with TRBJ1-5; D remains ambiguous. The germline CDR1 and CDR2 sequences are LNHDA and SQIVND (reference sequence). Trimming took off 11 bases at V and 5 bases at J, with 16 bases between the two ends. CDR3 length equals 13 residues. The CDR3 coding sequence is TGTGCCTGCGCCGGAGAAACGGATCAGCCCCAGCATTTT. It is translated as CACAGETDQPQHF.

This chain uses TRBV18 with TRBJ2-7; a weak D match, TRBD2 (6 bases). CDR3 size: 13 residues. V was clipped by 5 bases and J by 1 base, with 9 bases between them. The V gene's germline CDR1 is KGHSH and CDR2 LQKENI. The CDR3 bases are TGTGCCAGCTCAGGGGGGAGGTCCTACGAGCAGTACTTC. Translated: CASSGGRSYEQYF.

The chain uses TRBV27 and TRBJ2-7; 8 nucleotides match TRBD2. V was clipped by 8 bases and J by 3 bases; unmatched bases: 6. CDR1 MNHEY and CDR2 SMNVEV come from the germline V gene (reference sequence). The CDR3 has 13 residues. The DNA of the CDR3 is TGTGCCAGCTCCGGGGGGGACCTCTACGAGCAGTACTTC. Amino acid sequence: CASSGGDLYEQYF.

This sequence joins TRBV18 and TRBJ2-7; 14 bases line up with TRBD2. Trimming cost V 2 bases and J 3 bases; bases outside gene matches: 9. The CDR3 is made up of 18 amino acids. Germline CDR1 and CDR2: KGHSH and LQKENI. The CDR3 DNA reads TGTGCCAGCTCACCAGACGGACTAGCGGGGGGCGGAGGCTACGAGCAGTACTTC. Encoded protein: CASSPDGLAGGGGYEQYF.

This sequence joins TRBV7-3 and TRBJ2-3, with 7 nucleotides matching TRBD2. The CDR3 has 16 residues. Germline V gene lookup returns CDR1 SGHTA and CDR2 FQGTGA. Losses at the gene ends were 3 bases for V and 4 bases for J; bases not matched to a gene: 10. The CDR3 sequence is CASSLGTPGGSDTQYF. The CDR3 region has the DNA TGTGCCAGCAGCTTGGGGACCCCGGGAGGATCAGATACGCAGTATTTT.

The chain carries TRBV6-5 and TRBJ1-1; D is possibly TRBD1 (6 bases). The germline gives CDR1 MNHEY, CDR2 SVGAGI. V was pared by 0 bases and J by 1 base, with 9 bases between. The CDR3 totals 15 residues. CDR3 in amino acids: CASSYSRGGNTEAFF. In nucleotides, the CDR3 is TGTGCCAGCAGTTACTCGAGGGGGGGGAACACTGAAGCTTTCTTT.

The chain joins TRBV19 to TRBJ2-2, with D possibly being TRBD1 (5 bases). The CDR3 runs 14 residues. Germline assignment: CDR1 LNHDA and CDR2 SQIVND (reference sequence). Deletions cut 4 bases from V and 7 bases from J, with 13 bases between. The CDR3 spells CASSTRTYGGELFF. The DNA for the CDR3 is TGTGCCAGTAGTACACGGACATACGGCGGGGAGCTGTTTTTT.

The chain carries TRBV16 and TRBJ1-1; D gene uncertain. Trimming cost V 4 bases and J 4 bases, with 7 bases left between them. The CDR3 loop spans 12 amino acids. CDR1 and CDR2 from the germline V gene are KGHSY and FQNENV. CDR3 sequence: CASSPEITEAFF. In DNA form, the CDR3 reads TGTGCCAGCAGCCCGGAGATCACTGAAGCTTTCTTT.

A single count supports this clone. The chain uses TRBV11-2 and TRBJ2-7, with D possibly being TRBD2 (5 bases). The CDR3 loop spans 13 amino acids. The germline V and J ends were trimmed by 4 bases and 4 bases, with 11 bases remaining between them. Germline CDR1 SGHAT, CDR2 FQNNGV. CDR3: CASSSGLSYEQYF. In nucleotides, the CDR3 is TGTGCCAGCAGCTCTGGACTCTCTTACGAGCAGTACTTC.

This sequence joins TRBV27 and TRBJ2-1, with TRBD1 matching 8 bases. The CDR3 covers 14 residues. V lost 2 bases, J lost 7 bases, and 4 bases stayed unmatched. In germline, CDR1 is MNHEY, CDR2 SMNVEV (reference sequence). The CDR3 DNA follows: TGTGCCAGCAGTTTAACAGGGGGTGGTAATGAGCAGTTCTTC. It codes for CASSLTGGGNEQFF.

The rearrangement links TRBV10-3 to TRBJ1-2; the D gene is possibly TRBD1 (5 bases). CDR3 length: 15 residues. Germline CDR1 reads ENHRY; CDR2 reads SYGVKD. V was shortened by 3 bases and J by 8 bases, with 19 bases between the two germline ends. CDR3 sequence (DNA): TGTGCCATCAGTGACCCCTACGCCGGGACTACGGGCTACACCTTC. Translation gives CAISDPYAGTTGYTF.

The genes are TRBV9 and TRBJ2-1; 9 bases align to TRBD2. This CDR3 comprises 16 residues. Germline V gives CDR1 SGDLS, CDR2 YYNGEE. Unmatched junction bases numbered 4, after V lost 0 bases and J lost 3 bases. The CDR3 DNA follows: TGTGCCAGCAGCGTAGCTGGGACTAGCCTCTACAATGAGCAGTTCTTC. This sequence encodes CASSVAGTSLYNEQFF.

This clone has just one count. CDR3 bases: TGTGCCAGCAGCCCACCCATTACGGGGGGGGGAGATACGCAGTATTTT. It encodes CASSPPITGGGDTQYF. V and J are TRBV14 and TRBJ2-3; 8 bases match TRBD2. The trim removed 4 bases at V and 5 bases at J, leaving 11 bases unmatched. Germline-derived CDR1 and CDR2 are SGHDN and FVKESK. CDR3 length equals 16 residues.

The chain joins TRBV7-2 to TRBJ2-2, with 11 bases matching TRBD2. V dropped 0 bases and J dropped 8; count of bases not matched to a gene: 11. Germline-derived CDR1 and CDR2 are SGHTA and FQGNSA. The length of the CDR3 is 18 residues. CDR3 amino acids: CASSLARPLAGGFGELFF. For the CDR3, the DNA is TGTGCCAGCAGCTTAGCGAGACCGCTAGCGGGGGGTTTTGGGGAGCTGTTTTTT.

This clone has a handful of counts. The chain carries TRBV9 and TRBJ2-7; D might be TRBD1 (7 bases). CDR1 and CDR2 (germline): SGDLS, YYNGEE. This CDR3 comprises 14 residues. Trimming shortened V by 3 bases and J by 6 bases, and 16 bases separated the two germline ends. The CDR3 DNA follows: TGTGCCAGCAGCGCGACAGGGTACGGGGGCGAGCAGTACTTC. This encodes CASSATGYGGEQYF.

The V gene is TRBV4-1, the J gene TRBJ2-3; TRBD2 aligns across 10 bases. The J segment lost 6 bases and the V segment lost 4 bases, leaving 7 bases of the junction unmatched. The CDR3 has 15 residues. The germline CDR1 and CDR2 sequences are MGHRA and YSYEKL. The CDR3, as DNA: TGCGCCAGCAGCCTTCTAGCGGGGGAAGGTGATACGCAGTATTTT. Translated, it gives CASSLLAGEGDTQYF.

This clone was detected only a few times. The rearrangement links TRBV19 to TRBJ1-1; D gene ambiguous. V dropped 3 bases and J dropped 3 bases, with 8 bases sitting between them. The CDR3 length is 13 residues. Germline CDR1 reads LNHDA; CDR2 reads SQIVND (reference sequence). The CDR3 DNA reads as TGTGCCAGTAGTATGCAACGGGACACTGAAGCTTTCTTT. Translation: CASSMQRDTEAFF.

The chain couples TRBV14 to TRBJ2-5; D remains unclear. Trimming pared 0 bases from V and 4 bases from J, leaving 12 bases between. From germline, CDR1 is SGHDN and CDR2 FVKESK. The CDR3 runs to 15 residues. CDR3 region: CASSQDQEFGETQYF. DNA of the CDR3: TGTGCCAGCAGCCAAGATCAAGAGTTTGGAGAGACCCAGTACTTC.

The chain employs TRBV7-3 and TRBJ2-1; maybe TRBD2 (5 bases). Germline CDR1 reads SGHTA; CDR2 reads FQGTGA. Trimming took 5 bases from V and 5 from J, leaving 13 bases between them. The CDR3 runs to 14 residues. CDR3 DNA: TGTGCCAGCAGCCCTGAGAGGGCTAACAATGAGCAGTTCTTC. Translating gives CASSPERANNEQFF.

The genes are TRBV6-8 and TRBJ2-5; 11 positions match TRBD1. CDR3 length: 17 residues. V gave up 6 bases and J gave up 3 bases; unmatched junction bases: 12. CDR1 is MNHGY, CDR2 SAAAGT, per germline. In DNA, the CDR3 is TGTGCCAGCAGCTTCGATACCGGGACAGGGGGTAAAGAGACCCAGTACTTC. Protein product: CASSFDTGTGGKETQYF.

The gene calls are TRBV18 and TRBJ2-7, with TRBD1 matching 7 bases. The germline CDR1 and CDR2 sequences are KGHSH and LQKENI. V shed 6 bases and J 2 bases; nucleotides not matched to a gene: 16. This CDR3 is built from 17 residues. The CDR3 here is CASSLQRGHSATYEQYF. The CDR3 DNA reads as TGTGCCAGCTCTCTACAAAGGGGGCACTCAGCCACCTACGAGCAGTACTTC.

This clone has more than one count but fewer than ten. This chain connects TRBV27 to TRBJ1-6; 7 positions match TRBD1. The CDR3 covers 14 residues. After removal of 8 bases from V and 6 bases from J, the junction contained 7 bases not matched to a gene. The germline V gene encodes CDR1 MNHEY and CDR2 SMNVEV (reference sequence). For the CDR3, the DNA is TGTGCCAGCGGGTCCGGACAGGTTAATTCACCCCTCCACTTT. Its translation is CASGSGQVNSPLHF.

This clone has only one observation. The chain couples TRBV6-5 to TRBJ2-5; D is perhaps TRBD1 (7 bases). TRBJ2-7 matches the DNA end more closely, so the J call is doubtful. Germline V CDR1 and CDR2: MNHEY, SVGAGI. The CDR3 sequence is 14 residues long. DNA of the CDR3: TGTGCCAGCAGTTACTTATCAGGGGGGTACGAGCAGTACTTC. Residues: CASSYLSGGYEQYF.

J is TRBJ2-1 and V is TRBV6-5; 7 bases map to TRBD2. CDR1 is MNHEY, CDR2 SVGAGI, per germline. The CDR3 runs 14 residues. The ends lost 0 bases at V and 6 bases at J; junction bases unmatched: 2. The CDR3 loop reads CASSYSGTTNEQFF. The CDR3, as DNA: TGTGCCAGCAGTTACTCCGGGACTACCAATGAGCAGTTCTTC.

The V gene is TRBV4-2, the J gene TRBJ1-5; D unclear. V lost 1 base and J 5 bases, leaving 6 bases between the germline ends. This CDR3 comprises 13 residues. Germline V gives CDR1 LGHNA, CDR2 YNFKEQ. The CDR3 spells CASSQGVYQPQHF. For the CDR3, the DNA is TGTGCCAGCAGCCAAGGAGTTTATCAGCCCCAGCATTTT.